This is a list of T cell receptor beta chains from one sample in a study of cytomegalovirus exposure and HLA in healthy donors. Profiling relied on immunoSEQ multiplex PCR, and the TCRdb table lists in-frame clones only, not all of them. The data contain 120,000 to 150,000 clones, 79% of them seen just once; the ten biggest clones take up 6.5% to 8.5%. The sequenced sample consisted of PBMCs. The receptor set was obtained from a woman in her thirties or forties in good health and CMV-seropositive. The CDR3 runs from the conserved cysteine through the conserved F or W. Each record gives: D gene, J gene, V gene, clone size, CDR3 length, CDR3 protein, CDR3 DNA. A D gene is named only where the DNA matches it firmly. Where a row states a size, it is once, few, many or the class of an expanded clone; other rows omit it.

d_gene: .
j_gene: TRBJ2-2
v_gene: TRBV7-3
abundance: .
len: 16
CDR3aa: CASSLPGGGNTGELFF
CDR3nt: TGTGCCAGCAGCTTACCGGGCGGGGGCAACACCGGGGAGCTGTTTTTT

d_gene: TRBD2
j_gene: TRBJ2-3
v_gene: TRBV2
abundance: .
len: 16
CDR3aa: CASRTLLAGALDTQYF
CDR3nt: TGTGCCAGCAGGACCCTCCTAGCGGGGGCTCTAGATACGCAGTATTTT

d_gene: .
j_gene: TRBJ2-7
v_gene: TRBV10-2
abundance: once
len: 14
CDR3aa: CASSDFPETYEQYF
CDR3nt: TGCGCCAGCAGTGATTTTCCAGAAACCTACGAGCAGTACTTC

d_gene: .
j_gene: TRBJ1-2
v_gene: TRBV10-2
abundance: .
len: 14
CDR3aa: CASRRAGADYGYTF
CDR3nt: TGCGCCAGCAGGAGAGCGGGGGCGGACTATGGCTACACCTTC

d_gene: .
j_gene: TRBJ1-5
v_gene: TRBV9
abundance: .
len: 14
CDR3aa: CASSVDSGDQPQHF
CDR3nt: TGTGCCAGCAGCGTAGATTCCGGAGATCAGCCCCAGCATTTT

d_gene: TRBD1
j_gene: TRBJ1-1
v_gene: TRBV14
abundance: .
len: 17
CDR3aa: CASSQKSGTGVELEAFF
CDR3nt: TGTGCCAGCAGCCAAAAGTCCGGGACAGGGGTTGAATTGGAAGCTTTCTTT

d_gene: TRBD1
j_gene: TRBJ2-2
v_gene: TRBV7-6
abundance: .
len: 16
CDR3aa: CASSSLISTGPGELFF
CDR3nt: TGTGCCAGCAGCTCCCTTATCTCGACAGGGCCCGGGGAGCTGTTTTTT

d_gene: .
j_gene: TRBJ2-1
v_gene: TRBV2
abundance: once
len: 13
CDR3aa: CASSEQEGHEQFF
CDR3nt: TGTGCCAGCAGTGAACAGGAGGGGCATGAGCAGTTCTTC

d_gene: .
j_gene: TRBJ1-5
v_gene: TRBV25-1
abundance: .
len: 13
CDR3aa: CASSETRDQPQHF
CDR3nt: TGTGCCAGCAGTGAAACCCGGGATCAGCCCCAGCATTTT

d_gene: .
j_gene: TRBJ1-1
v_gene: TRBV29-1
abundance: .
len: 13
CDR3aa: CSGRGAGYTEAFF
CDR3nt: TGCAGCGGCCGGGGGGCAGGGTACACTGAAGCTTTCTTT

d_gene: .
j_gene: TRBJ1-1
v_gene: TRBV29-1
abundance: few
len: 13
CDR3aa: CSVERRLNTEAFF
CDR3nt: TGCAGCGTTGAACGCAGGTTGAACACTGAAGCTTTCTTT

d_gene: .
j_gene: TRBJ1-2
v_gene: TRBV2
abundance: .
len: 14
CDR3aa: CASIERDLNYGYTF
CDR3nt: TGTGCCAGCATAGAGAGGGATCTTAACTATGGCTACACCTTC

d_gene: TRBD1
j_gene: TRBJ1-2
v_gene: TRBV2
abundance: .
len: 15
CDR3aa: CASSEMGQGLQGYTF
CDR3nt: TGTGCCAGCAGCGAAATGGGACAGGGCTTACAAGGCTACACCTTC

d_gene: TRBD1
j_gene: TRBJ2-1
v_gene: TRBV18
abundance: .
len: 15
CDR3aa: CASSPQATGLSEQFF
CDR3nt: TGTGCCAGCTCACCACAGGCGACAGGGCTTTCTGAGCAGTTCTTC

d_gene: .
j_gene: TRBJ1-3
v_gene: TRBV18
abundance: .
len: 16
CDR3aa: CASSPLGQFSGNTIYF
CDR3nt: TGTGCCAGCTCACCACTCGGACAGTTCTCTGGAAACACCATATATTTT

d_gene: .
j_gene: TRBJ1-2
v_gene: TRBV18
abundance: .
len: 15
CDR3aa: CASSPRSRDNYGYTF
CDR3nt: TGTGCCAGCTCACCGCGCTCCAGGGATAACTATGGCTACACCTTC

d_gene: .
j_gene: TRBJ1-3
v_gene: TRBV6-5
abundance: .
len: 13
CDR3aa: CASRKGEGNTIYF
CDR3nt: TGTGCCAGCAGAAAGGGGGAGGGAAACACCATATATTTT

d_gene: TRBD1
j_gene: TRBJ1-2
v_gene: TRBV6-1
abundance: .
len: 14
CDR3aa: CASRNRGVNYGYTF
CDR3nt: TGTGCCAGCAGGAACAGGGGCGTCAACTATGGCTACACCTTC

d_gene: TRBD2
j_gene: TRBJ2-3
v_gene: TRBV15
abundance: .
len: 16
CDR3aa: CATSSRASGAADTQYF
CDR3nt: TGTGCCACCAGCAGTAGGGCTAGCGGGGCAGCAGATACGCAGTATTTT

d_gene: .
j_gene: TRBJ2-5
v_gene: TRBV7-9
abundance: .
len: 14
CDR3aa: CASSLFGDQETQYF
CDR3nt: TGTGCCAGCAGCTTATTCGGGGACCAAGAGACCCAGTACTTC

d_gene: TRBD2
j_gene: TRBJ2-1
v_gene: TRBV9
abundance: .
len: 15
CDR3aa: CASMGSGETYNEQFF
CDR3nt: TGTGCCAGCATGGGTAGCGGGGAAACCTACAATGAGCAGTTCTTC

d_gene: TRBD1
j_gene: TRBJ1-2
v_gene: TRBV25-1
abundance: .
len: 16
CDR3aa: CASSAPRTGQGYGYTF
CDR3nt: TGTGCCAGCAGTGCCCCGAGGACAGGGCAGGGCTATGGCTACACCTTC

d_gene: .
j_gene: TRBJ2-7
v_gene: TRBV5-6
abundance: .
len: 12
CDR3aa: CASSLGAYEQYF
CDR3nt: TGTGCCAGCAGCTTGGGCGCCTACGAGCAGTACTTC

d_gene: TRBD2
j_gene: TRBJ2-3
v_gene: TRBV29-1
abundance: .
len: 15
CDR3aa: CSVAGGRGGTDTQYF
CDR3nt: TGCAGCGTTGCGGGGGGGAGAGGAGGCACAGATACGCAGTATTTT

d_gene: .
j_gene: TRBJ1-1
v_gene: TRBV7-2
abundance: .
len: 16
CDR3aa: CASSRRAGFMNTEAFF
CDR3nt: TGTGCCAGCAGCCGCCGGGCGGGATTCATGAACACTGAAGCTTTCTTT

d_gene: TRBD1
j_gene: TRBJ2-1
v_gene: TRBV4-1
abundance: .
len: 15
CDR3aa: CASSQQTGASNEQFF
CDR3nt: TGCGCCAGCAGCCAACAGACAGGGGCGAGCAATGAGCAGTTCTTC

d_gene: TRBD2
j_gene: TRBJ2-7
v_gene: TRBV7-2
abundance: .
len: 16
CDR3aa: CASSFDSSGGAFEQYF
CDR3nt: TGTGCCAGCAGCTTTGACTCTAGCGGGGGGGCCTTCGAGCAGTACTTC

d_gene: TRBD2
j_gene: TRBJ2-1
v_gene: TRBV5-4
abundance: .
len: 15
CDR3aa: CASSIVAGNYNEQFF
CDR3nt: TGTGCCAGCAGCATTGTAGCGGGGAACTACAATGAGCAGTTCTTC

d_gene: .
j_gene: TRBJ2-1
v_gene: TRBV7-2
abundance: .
len: 12
CDR3aa: CASSLWLGEQFF
CDR3nt: TGTGCCAGCAGCTTATGGCTAGGAGAGCAGTTCTTC

d_gene: TRBD2
j_gene: TRBJ2-3
v_gene: TRBV20-1
abundance: few
len: 11
CDR3aa: CSAILADRQYF
CDR3nt: TGCAGTGCTATACTAGCGGACCGGCAGTATTTT

d_gene: .
j_gene: TRBJ1-1
v_gene: TRBV6-1
abundance: .
len: 15
CDR3aa: CASSVTGTPITEAFF
CDR3nt: TGTGCCAGCAGTGTTACCGGGACACCCATCACTGAAGCTTTCTTT

d_gene: .
j_gene: TRBJ2-7
v_gene: TRBV5-1
abundance: .
len: 15
CDR3aa: CASSTAGRDSDEQYF
CDR3nt: TGCGCCAGCAGCACCGCTGGGCGAGATTCGGACGAGCAGTACTTC

d_gene: TRBD1
j_gene: TRBJ1-2
v_gene: TRBV4-1
abundance: .
len: 13
CDR3aa: CASSLGQGKGYTF
CDR3nt: TGCGCCAGCAGCCTAGGACAGGGGAAAGGCTACACCTTC

d_gene: .
j_gene: TRBJ2-2
v_gene: TRBV5-6
abundance: .
len: 14
CDR3aa: CASSAQGNTGELFF
CDR3nt: TGTGCCAGCAGCGCACAGGGGAACACCGGGGAGCTGTTTTTT

d_gene: TRBD1
j_gene: TRBJ2-1
v_gene: TRBV7-3
abundance: .
len: 15
CDR3aa: CASSLTGQGVDEQFF
CDR3nt: TGTGCCAGCAGCTTAACCGGACAGGGTGTGGATGAGCAGTTCTTC

d_gene: .
j_gene: TRBJ1-3
v_gene: TRBV18
abundance: once
len: 18
CDR3aa: CASSPPPTQRRAGNTIYF
CDR3nt: TGTGCCAGCTCACCACCGCCAACTCAAAGGAGGGCGGGAAACACCATATATTTT

d_gene: TRBD1
j_gene: TRBJ1-2
v_gene: TRBV27
abundance: .
len: 15
CDR3aa: CASSPTGTAAYGYTF
CDR3nt: TGTGCCAGCAGTCCCACCGGGACAGCGGCCTATGGCTACACCTTC